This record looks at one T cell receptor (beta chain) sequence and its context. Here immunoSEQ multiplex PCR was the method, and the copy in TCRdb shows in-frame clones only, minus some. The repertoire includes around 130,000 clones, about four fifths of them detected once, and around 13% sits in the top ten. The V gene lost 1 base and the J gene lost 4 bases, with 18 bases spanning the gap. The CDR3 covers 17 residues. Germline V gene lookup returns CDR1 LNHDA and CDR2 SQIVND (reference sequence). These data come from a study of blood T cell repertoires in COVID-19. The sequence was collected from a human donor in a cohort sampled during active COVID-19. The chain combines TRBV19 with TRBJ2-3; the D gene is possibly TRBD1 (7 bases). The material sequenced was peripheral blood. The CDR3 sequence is CASSIGAGQPGPDTQYF. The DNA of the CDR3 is TGTGCCAGTAGTATAGGGGCGGGACAGCCGGGACCAGATACGCAGTATTTT.